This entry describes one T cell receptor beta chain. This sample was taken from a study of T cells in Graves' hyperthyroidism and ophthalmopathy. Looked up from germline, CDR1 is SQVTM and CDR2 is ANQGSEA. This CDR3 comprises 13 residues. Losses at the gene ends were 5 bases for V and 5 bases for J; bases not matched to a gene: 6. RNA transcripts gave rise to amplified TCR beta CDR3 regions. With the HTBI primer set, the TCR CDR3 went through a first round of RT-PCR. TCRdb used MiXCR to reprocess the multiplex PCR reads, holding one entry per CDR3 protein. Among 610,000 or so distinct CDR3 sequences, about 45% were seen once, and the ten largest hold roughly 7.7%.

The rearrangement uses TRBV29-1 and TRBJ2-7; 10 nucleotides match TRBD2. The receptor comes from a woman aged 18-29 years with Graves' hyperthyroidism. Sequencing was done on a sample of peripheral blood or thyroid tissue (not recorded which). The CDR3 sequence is CSVKKREGNEQYF. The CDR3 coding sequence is TGCAGCGTTAAGAAGCGGGAGGGCAACGAGCAGTACTTC.